This TCR beta chain was sequenced during a study of blood T cell repertoires in COVID-19. Study-wide context: Samples came from the United States, Italy and Spain, spanning acute and convalescent COVID-19. The analysed material was cDNA or gDNA that came from T cells, B-cell-depleted T cells, or PBMCs.

This clone appeared a few times. Original processing notes: Amplified reference gene primers provided the basis for estimating nucleated cell counts. Here immunoSEQ multiplex PCR was the method, and the copy in TCRdb shows in-frame clones only, minus some. The V and J calls and clone size come from that table; D and trimming were worked out from the DNA. The table has more than 65,000 clones, roughly four fifths seen once. The CDR3 spans 13 residues. Trimming left V 10 bases short and J 3 bases short, with 13 bases between. CDR1 is ENHRY and CDR2 is SYGVKD in the germline V gene. The material sequenced was peripheral blood. The chain has TRBV10-3 and TRBJ1-5; D is ambiguous. The receptor's source is an elderly woman with active or convalescent COVID-19. The CDR3 is CATLGIPNQPQHF. DNA of the CDR3: TGTGCCACCCTGGGCATTCCCAATCAGCCCCAGCATTTT.